This TCR beta chain was sequenced for a study of blood T cell repertoires in COVID-19. CDR1 and CDR2 (germline): LGHDT, YNNKEL (reference sequence). The germline V and J ends were trimmed by 4 bases and 5 bases, with 8 bases remaining between them. The CDR3 covers 12 residues. Data came from immunoSEQ multiplex PCR; TCRdb stores just in-frame clones and leaves some out. In the table there are roughly 240,000 clones, approximately 85% of which are singletons. This clonotype was obtained from a man aged 50-60 years with COVID-19, enrolled during active disease. The rearrangement uses TRBV3-1 (or the pseudogene TRBV3-2) and TRBJ2-5; D unresolved. Sequenced input: peripheral blood. CDR3 in DNA: TGTGCCAGCAGCCGAGTCTTGGAGACCCAGTACTTC. Protein product: CASSRVLETQYF.